This T cell receptor (beta chain) was found in a study of glioma-infiltrating T cells. The overall study: Glioma patients had dexamethasone for six or fewer days before surgery.

The table lists this clonotype with many counts. Its antigen is not identified. Using RNA template, CDR3s of TCR alpha and beta were amplified with iRepertoire arm-PCR. TCRdb passed the multiplex PCR reads through MiXCR, listing each CDR3 protein once. The repertoire holds 300,000 to 450,000 distinct CDR3 sequences, 41% seen once, with approximately 12% in the top ten. The study's findings and limits: CDR3 overlap between tissue and blood was very small.

The TCR sequence derives from a human donor with low-grade glioma or glioblastoma, undergoing nonglioma brain surgery, or in good health (not recorded which). The source material was glioma tissue, nonneoplastic brain tissue, or PBMCs (not recorded which).

CDR3 residues: CASTLTGSSYEQYF. CDR3 nucleotide sequence: TGTGCCAGCACCTTGACAGGCAGTTCCTACGAGCAGTACTTC. The chain links TRBV27 to TRBJ2-7, with D possibly being TRBD1 (6 bases). Trimming removed 7 bases at V and 1 base at J, with 14 bases between. Germline V gene sequence: CDR1 MNHEY, CDR2 SMNVEV (reference sequence). The CDR3 sequence is 14 residues long.